This is a list of T cell receptor beta chains from one sample in a study of blood T cell repertoires in COVID-19. Method: immunoSEQ multiplex PCR; TCRdb's copy keeps in-frame clones and lacks some. The sample holds approximately 70,000 clones; 90% are singletons and the top ten take roughly 6.3%. Sequenced material: peripheral blood. Receptors originate from a woman of 80 years or more with active COVID-19. The conserved cysteine and the conserved F or W are not part of the CDR3 here. Fields, in order: V gene, J gene, CDR3 protein.

v_call: TRBV18
j_call: TRBJ2-6
cdr3_aa: ASSPLGATGANVLT

v_call: TRBV6-2/TRBV6-3
j_call: TRBJ2-3
cdr3_aa: ASSYGSGLGERGTQY

v_call: TRBV5-1
j_call: TRBJ2-7
cdr3_aa: ASSLSNGVPLYEQY

v_call: TRBV6-5
j_call: TRBJ2-1
cdr3_aa: ASSYNSGSSYNEQF

v_call: TRBV5-1
j_call: TRBJ2-6
cdr3_aa: ASQPSTGAGANVLT

v_call: TRBV7-3
j_call: TRBJ1-1
cdr3_aa: ASSSPLGPRGTEAF

v_call: TRBV18
j_call: TRBJ2-5
cdr3_aa: ASSPRQAGEVGETQY

v_call: TRBV10-3
j_call: TRBJ1-2
cdr3_aa: AAQDRLESGYT

v_call: TRBV28
j_call: TRBJ2-4
cdr3_aa: ASSPRPTPSGKNIQY

v_call: TRBV5-1
j_call: TRBJ2-4
cdr3_aa: ASSFGGLAKNIQY

v_call: TRBV7-2
j_call: TRBJ2-7
cdr3_aa: ASSLAGLAGASEQY

v_call: TRBV5-4
j_call: TRBJ2-2
cdr3_aa: ASSPDAGGTGELF

v_call: TRBV28
j_call: TRBJ2-3
cdr3_aa: ASSLLAVATDTQY

v_call: TRBV3-1/TRBV3-2
j_call: TRBJ1-2
cdr3_aa: ASSQRRIYGYT

v_call: TRBV5-6
j_call: TRBJ1-6
cdr3_aa: ASSYRVIRGDSPLH

v_call: TRBV7-8
j_call: TRBJ2-7
cdr3_aa: ASSMGLSSYEQY

v_call: TRBV27
j_call: TRBJ1-5
cdr3_aa: ASSPGQDSNQPQH

v_call: TRBV28
j_call: TRBJ2-1
cdr3_aa: ASSPLAGGSYNEQF

v_call: TRBV29-1
j_call: TRBJ2-5
cdr3_aa: SGSLIGETQY

v_call: TRBV5-4
j_call: TRBJ2-1
cdr3_aa: ASSLASGAYNEQF

v_call: TRBV5-1
j_call: TRBJ2-2
cdr3_aa: ASTLFGTNTGELF

v_call: TRBV6-1
j_call: TRBJ2-3
cdr3_aa: ASSEGTASTDTQY

v_call: TRBV7-2
j_call: TRBJ1-1
cdr3_aa: ASSLLTANTEAF

v_call: TRBV7-2
j_call: TRBJ2-1
cdr3_aa: ASSLRSSASVSYNEQF

v_call: TRBV11-2
j_call: TRBJ1-2
cdr3_aa: ASSHTGGGYT

v_call: TRBV11-1
j_call: TRBJ1-1
cdr3_aa: ASSLGASTGEAF

v_call: TRBV3-1/TRBV3-2
j_call: TRBJ2-1
cdr3_aa: ASSQDTASGTTEQF

v_call: TRBV28
j_call: TRBJ1-2
cdr3_aa: ASSPSPTPGSYT

v_call: TRBV29-1
j_call: TRBJ2-7
cdr3_aa: SVVIDRADYEQY

v_call: TRBV7-8
j_call: TRBJ1-1
cdr3_aa: ASVRGTGRTEAF

v_call: TRBV27
j_call: TRBJ2-7
cdr3_aa: ASTDPRGRSGEQY

v_call: TRBV7-9
j_call: TRBJ2-5
cdr3_aa: ASSIRGHAGKTETQY

v_call: TRBV28
j_call: TRBJ2-1
cdr3_aa: ASSFGGALSEQF

v_call: TRBV4-2
j_call: TRBJ2-7
cdr3_aa: ASSRLIGLAGVYEQY